The clone carrying this T cell receptor (beta chain) has just a few counts. Relative to the germline gene, one junction end is altered; a read error may explain this. This record belongs to a study of T cells in Graves' hyperthyroidism and ophthalmopathy. Germline V gives CDR1 LGHNA, CDR2 YSLEER. The length of the CDR3 is 15 residues. Authors of the study amplified TCR beta CDR3 regions from RNA transcripts. During a first-round RT-PCR of the TCR CDR3, the HTBI primer set was used. MiXCR, applied by TCRdb to the multiplex PCR reads, yields one record per CDR3 protein. The repertoire holds hundreds of thousands of distinct CDR3 sequences, roughly 32% seen once, with less than 40% in the top ten.

What was sequenced was blood. J is TRBJ2-7 and V is TRBV4-3; 8 positions agree with TRBD1. The source is a woman aged 40 to 50 with Graves' hyperthyroidism. The DNA of the CDR3 is TGCGCCAGCAGCCAAGGGCAGGGGGCGCAATACCAGCAATACTTC. Translating gives CASSQGQGAQYQQYF.